The source of this TCR beta chain is a study of T cell responses to AZD1222 COVID-19 vaccine. Study at large: Second-dose recipients at about 4 or about 12 weeks were treated as one pooled group.

Study observations and caveats: Every sample of the repertoires postdated the peak T cell response. Females outnumbered males among donors, who were mostly white British; clonal diversity was possibly underestimated. At baseline, just six or seven AZD1222 recipients tested seropositive.

A note on this clone: No antigen is known for it. The junction and the germline gene differ at one end; a read error may be behind it.

Produced via immunoSEQ multiplex PCR; TCRdb's table is partial and in-frame only. The sample includes 150,000 to 170,000 clones, roughly nine tenths of them seen just once. The CDR3 is 11 residues long. The germline V gene encodes CDR1 GTSNPN and CDR2 SVGIG (reference sequence). This chain uses TRBV30 with TRBJ1-6; the D is unclear. The sequence derives from an adult in good health. The sequencing here drew on peripheral blood, taken on day 0 of AZD1222 vaccination. CDR3 amino acids: CAWKGADSPDF. In DNA form, the CDR3 reads TGTGCCTGGAAGGGTGCGGATTCTCCGGACTTT.